This TCR beta chain was recovered during a study of beta chain features in type 1 diabetes. Study-wide background: Cell yields, gender and age were comparable in patients and healthy donors. Study conclusions and caveats: In all four CD4+ subsets, TCRB CDR3 length was significantly, moderately reduced in type 1 diabetes.

This clone was picked up a small number of times. Its antigen remains unidentified. The isolated RNA, all of it, was reverse transcribed, so expressed TCRB transcripts were what got sequenced. The data were produced by immunoSEQ multiplex PCR, yet TCRdb's version contains in-frame clones alone and is incomplete. The table shows 120,000 or so clones, with approximately 15% occurring only once. This CDR3 contains 14 residues. J gave up 5 bases and V 4 bases, and 8 bases lay outside the gene matches. Germline CDR1 SGHDT, CDR2 YYEEEE. The sequenced sample was central memory CD4+ T cells from blood. This TCR came from a man aged 18 to 35 with type 1 diabetes. This sequence joins TRBV5-6 and TRBJ2-5; 7 bases are shared with TRBD1. The CDR3 loop is CASSAARGQETQYF. CDR3 bases: TGTGCCAGCAGCGCTGCTAGGGGGCAGGAGACCCAGTACTTC.